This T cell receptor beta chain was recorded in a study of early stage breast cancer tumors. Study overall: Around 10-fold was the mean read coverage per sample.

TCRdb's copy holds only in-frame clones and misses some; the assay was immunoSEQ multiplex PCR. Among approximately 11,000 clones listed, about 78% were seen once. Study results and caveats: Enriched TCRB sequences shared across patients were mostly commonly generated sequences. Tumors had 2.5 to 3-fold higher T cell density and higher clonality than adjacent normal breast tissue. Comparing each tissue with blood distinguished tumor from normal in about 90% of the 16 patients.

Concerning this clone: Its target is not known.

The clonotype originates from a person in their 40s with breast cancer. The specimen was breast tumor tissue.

The CDR3 loop is CASSLITSGADTQYF. The CDR3 DNA sequence: TGTGCCAGCAGCTTAATAACAAGCGGTGCAGATACGCAGTATTTT. This chain connects TRBV11-1 to TRBJ2-3; D might be TRBD2 (5 bases). Trimming shortened V by 2 bases and J by 4 bases, and 13 bases separated the two germline ends. The germline CDR1 and CDR2 sequences are SGHAT and FQDESV (reference sequence). The CDR3 covers 15 residues.